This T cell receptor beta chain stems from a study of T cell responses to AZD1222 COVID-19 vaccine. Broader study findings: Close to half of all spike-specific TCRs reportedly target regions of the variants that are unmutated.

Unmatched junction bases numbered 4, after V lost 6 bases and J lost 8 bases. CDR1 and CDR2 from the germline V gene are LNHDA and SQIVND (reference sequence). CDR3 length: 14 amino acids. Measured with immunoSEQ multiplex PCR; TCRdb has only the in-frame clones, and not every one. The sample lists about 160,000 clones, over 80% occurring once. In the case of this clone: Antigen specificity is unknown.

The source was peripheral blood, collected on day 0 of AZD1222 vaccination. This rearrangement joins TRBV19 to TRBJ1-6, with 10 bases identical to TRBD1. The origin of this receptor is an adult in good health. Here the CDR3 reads CASRPGTGDSPLHF. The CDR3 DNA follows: TGTGCCAGTAGGCCCGGGACAGGGGATTCACCCCTCCACTTT.